Below are 15 T cell receptor beta chains sequenced from a single sample in a study of blood T cell repertoires in COVID-19. Assay: immunoSEQ multiplex PCR; the TCRdb copy retains only in-frame clones and omits some. This table has about 120,000 clones, about 79% appearing once. The sequenced sample was peripheral blood. These receptors originate from a woman of 80 years or more with acute or convalescent COVID-19.

The chain has TRBV7-2 and TRBJ1-4; 8 nucleotides agree with TRBD1. The CDR3 is made up of 15 amino acids. The germline V gene encodes CDR1 SGHTA and CDR2 FQGNSA. The ends lost 5 bases at V and 7 bases at J; junction bases unmatched: 9. The CDR3 DNA reads TGTGCCAGCAGCATAAGGACAGGGAGTGGTGAAAAACTGTTTTTT. This translates into CASSIRTGSGEKLFF.

The chain carries TRBV6-6 and TRBJ1-2; 7 bases align to TRBD1. The germline V gene has CDR1 MNHNY and CDR2 SVGAGI (reference sequence). Losses at the gene ends were 6 bases for V and 4 bases for J; bases not matched to a gene: 5. The CDR3 runs 13 residues. This CDR3 reads CASSPGTVYGYTF. The CDR3 bases are TGTGCCAGCAGCCCCGGGACAGTCTATGGCTACACCTTC.

V and J are TRBV30 and TRBJ2-7; D is unclear. CDR1 and CDR2 from the germline V gene are GTSNPN and SVGIG (reference sequence). Trimming stripped 6 bases from V and 2 bases from J, with 11 bases between. CDR3 length equals 12 residues. Here the CDR3 DNA reads TGTGCCTGTAGGTCCGGAGCCTACGAGCAGTACTTC. Protein: CACRSGAYEQYF.

V gene TRBV4-2 combines with J gene TRBJ1-2; 10 bases match TRBD1. There are 15 residues in the CDR3. Germline CDR1 is LGHNA and CDR2 is YNFKEQ. Germline trimming cut 2 bases from V and 8 bases from J; bases unmatched to any gene: 8. The CDR3 spells CASSQLDRGLKGYTF. As DNA, the CDR3 is TGTGCCAGCAGCCAACTTGACAGGGGGCTGAAAGGCTACACCTTC.

The chain recombines TRBV6-6 with TRBJ1-5; unclear D gene. Looked up from germline, CDR1 is MNHNY and CDR2 is SVGAGI (reference sequence). This CDR3 has 15 amino acids. V lost 2 bases and J lost 7, with 15 bases in between. CDR3 coding DNA: TGTGCCAGCAGTTACCCTCCTCTGGAGGAACAGCCCCAGCATTTT. Amino acid sequence: CASSYPPLEEQPQHF.

The chain couples TRBV5-6 to TRBJ2-5, with 7 bases fitting TRBD2. CDR3 size: 17 residues. V shed 0 bases, J shed 1 base, and the junction held 9 bases outside the gene matches. CDR1 is SGHDT, CDR2 YYEEEE, per germline. The CDR3 loop is CASSLGLAALPQETQYF. In DNA, the CDR3 is TGTGCCAGCAGCTTGGGGCTAGCGGCCCTACCCCAAGAGACCCAGTACTTC. The entire variable domain, with the rest obtained from reference TRBV5-6 and TRBJ2-5, is as follows: DAGVTQSPTHLIKTRGQQVTLRCSPKSGHDTVSWYQQALGQGPQFIFQYYEEEERQRGNFPDRFSGHQFPNYSSELNVNALLLGDSALYLCASSLGLAALPQETQYFGPGTRLLVL.

This clone was seen only a few times. V is TRBV19 and J is TRBJ1-2, with D hard to call. The V and J ends lost 10 bases and 8 bases respectively, with 20 bases between them. Germline values: CDR1 LNHDA, CDR2 SQIVND (reference sequence). The CDR3 contains 13 residues. DNA of the CDR3: TGTGCCACCCGACGAATCCCCTCGAGGGGCTACACCTTC. This gives the protein CATRRIPSRGYTF.

The chain recombines TRBV11-1 with TRBJ2-1, with TRBD2 identical over 8 bases. Germline-derived CDR1 and CDR2 are SGHAT and FQDESV (reference sequence). V dropped 4 bases and J dropped 6; count of bases not matched to a gene: 8. The CDR3 runs 15 residues. The CDR3 sequence: CASSSRGGWGNEQFF. CDR3 DNA sequence: TGTGCCAGCAGCTCCCGGGGGGGTTGGGGCAATGAGCAGTTCTTC.

The genes are TRBV18 and TRBJ1-2, with a tentative D call TRBD1 (5 bases). The CDR3 loop spans 15 amino acids. V was clipped by 5 bases and J by 7 bases, with 20 bases between them. Germline CDR1 and CDR2: KGHSH and LQKENI. CDR3 sequence (DNA): TGTGCCAGCTCAGAATTTGACAGTTCCTATGGTGGCTACACCTTC. Protein product: CASSEFDSSYGGYTF.

The rearrangement joins TRBV21-1 to TRBJ1-4. TRBV21-1 is deemed a pseudogene. CDR3 length equals 16 residues. This CDR3 is CASSKGLDSTNEKLFF. The CDR3, as DNA: TGTGCCAGCAGCAAGGGTCTAGATTCAACTAATGAAAAACTGTTTTTT.

This chain links TRBV4-1 with TRBJ1-1, with D perhaps matching TRBD1 (5 bases). Germline V gene sequence: CDR1 MGHRA, CDR2 YSYEKL. The CDR3 sequence is 14 residues long. V lost 6 bases to trimming and J lost 0 bases, with 11 bases between them. DNA of the CDR3: TGCGCCAGCAGTCAACAGGTTCTGAACACTGAAGCTTTCTTT. It yields the protein CASSQQVLNTEAFF.

The V gene is TRBV19, the J gene TRBJ2-3, with D perhaps matching TRBD1 (6 bases). Trimming shortened V by 2 bases and J by 1 base, and 10 bases separated the two germline ends. The CDR3 is 15 amino acids. Germline lookup yields CDR1 LNHDA and CDR2 SQIVND (reference sequence). CDR3 coding DNA: TGTGCCAGTAGTATATGGGACACCCGCACAGATACGCAGTATTTT. Amino acid sequence: CASSIWDTRTDTQYF.

The chain employs TRBV5-1 and TRBJ2-1; D remains unclear. Germline-derived CDR1 and CDR2 are SGHRS and YFSETQ. V was trimmed by 3 bases and J by 9 bases, leaving 16 bases between them. The CDR3 has 14 amino acids. CDR3 sequence (DNA): TGCGCCAGCAGCTCTCCAGTTGACTCAACTGAGCAGTTCTTC. Translation: CASSSPVDSTEQFF.

This chain connects TRBV20-1 to TRBJ2-3; a weak D match, TRBD2 (7 bases). The CDR3 loop spans 16 amino acids. CDR1 is DFQATT and CDR2 is SNEGSKA in the germline V gene (reference sequence). Trimming took off 3 bases at V and 2 bases at J, with 18 bases between the two ends. The CDR3, as DNA: TGCAGTGCTAGTATCAATGAGGGGGGGGTCACAGATACGCAGTATTTT. Encoded protein: CSASINEGGVTDTQYF.

The chain is built from TRBV5-1 and TRBJ1-3, with D maybe TRBD1 (5 bases). Trimming pared 0 bases from V and 0 bases from J, leaving 13 bases between. The CDR3 has 17 amino acids. Looked up from germline, CDR1 is SGHRS and CDR2 is YFSETQ. DNA for the CDR3: TGCGCCAGCAGCTTGGGGGGCGGACCTTTCTCTGGAAACACCATATATTTT. The encoded protein is CASSLGGGPFSGNTIYF.